This T cell receptor (beta chain) emerged from a study of pediatric ulcerative colitis. The CDR3 extends over 13 amino acids. The germline gives CDR1 LNHDA, CDR2 SQIVND (reference sequence). V was shortened by 1 base and J by 10 bases, with 11 bases between the two germline ends. One to two pinch biopsies were taken from the rectum during colonoscopy. The diagnostic colonoscopy in ulcerative colitis patients preceded any immunosuppressive treatment. Clones were read by immunoSEQ multiplex PCR, and TCRdb kept only the in-frame ones, dropping some. Here the sample spans 40,000 to 60,000 clones, around 79% being singletons. Only a few counts were recorded for this clone.

This chain joins TRBV19 and TRBJ2-4; no clear D gene. This sequence was found in a girl aged 10 to 17 with moderate ulcerative colitis. Input material: gut tissue. The CDR3 loop is CASSIGRLGIQYF. CDR3 nucleotide sequence: TGTGCCAGTAGTATAGGCAGGCTGGGGATTCAGTACTTC.